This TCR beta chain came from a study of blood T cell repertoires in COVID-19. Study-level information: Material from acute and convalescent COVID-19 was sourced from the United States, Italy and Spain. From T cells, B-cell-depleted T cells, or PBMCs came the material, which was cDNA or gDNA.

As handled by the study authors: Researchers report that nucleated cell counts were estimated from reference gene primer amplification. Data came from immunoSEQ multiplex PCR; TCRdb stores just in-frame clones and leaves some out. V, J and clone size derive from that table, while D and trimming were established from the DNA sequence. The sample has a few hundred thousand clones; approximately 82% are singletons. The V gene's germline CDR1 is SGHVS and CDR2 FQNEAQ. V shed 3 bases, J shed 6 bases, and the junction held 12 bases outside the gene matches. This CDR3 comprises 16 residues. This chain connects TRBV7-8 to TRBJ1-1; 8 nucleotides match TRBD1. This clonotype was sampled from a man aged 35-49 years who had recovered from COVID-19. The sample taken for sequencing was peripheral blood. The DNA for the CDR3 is TGTGCCAGCAGCTTCCGGGACAGGCCCTCTAGCGCTGAAGCTTTCTTT. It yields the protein CASSFRDRPSSAEAFF. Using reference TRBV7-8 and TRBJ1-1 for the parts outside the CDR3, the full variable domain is GAGVSQSPRYKVAKRGQDVALRCDPISGHVSLFWYQQALGQGPEFLTYFQNEAQLDKSGLPSDRFFAERPEGSVSTLKIQRTQQEDSAVYLCASSFRDRPSSAEAFFGQGTRLTVV.